This paragraph reports one T cell receptor beta chain. These data originate in a study of siplizumab effects on memory and regulatory T cells. Some clones are missing from TCRdb's copy, which holds only in-frame ones; the method was immunoSEQ multiplex PCR. The table includes about 56,000 clones, 95% to 98% detected once. CDR3 length: 15 residues. Germline V CDR1 and CDR2: MNHEY, SVGAGI. With V trimmed by 2 bases and J by 5 bases, 1 base remained unmatched. The chain joins TRBV6-5 to TRBJ2-2; 11 bases map to TRBD2. The sequence derives from a human donor in good health. The sequenced sample consisted of naive CD8+ T cells sorted from blood. CDR3: CASSYGTSGTGELFF. CDR3 DNA: TGTGCCAGCAGTTACGGGACTAGCGGTACCGGGGAGCTGTTTTTT.